This record looks at one TCR beta chain sequence and its context. No antigen is known for it. V gave up 6 bases and J gave up 4 bases, with 12 bases separating them. The CDR3 consists of 13 residues. Germline V CDR1 and CDR2: LGHNT, FRNRAP. A J-beta primer mix and a sample-barcoded 5' primer were used in a second PCR of about 7 to 12 cycles. From the 5' RACE reads, TCRdb called clonotypes with MiXCR, one entry per CDR3 protein. Here the sample spans around 580,000 distinct CDR3 sequences, about 45% being singletons. The data were taken from a study of blood T cells in healthy people across ages. The study, taken as a whole, reports: The donors' CMV status was not determined, possibly confounding changes in expanded clonotypes.

This sequence originates from a man aged 80 or over in good health. The rearrangement uses TRBV12-5 and TRBJ1-2, with D possibly matching TRBD1 (6 bases). The sequenced sample consisted of blood. This CDR3 reads CASGLDRIYGYTF. The CDR3 DNA reads TGTGCTAGTGGCCTGGACAGAATCTATGGCTACACCTTC.